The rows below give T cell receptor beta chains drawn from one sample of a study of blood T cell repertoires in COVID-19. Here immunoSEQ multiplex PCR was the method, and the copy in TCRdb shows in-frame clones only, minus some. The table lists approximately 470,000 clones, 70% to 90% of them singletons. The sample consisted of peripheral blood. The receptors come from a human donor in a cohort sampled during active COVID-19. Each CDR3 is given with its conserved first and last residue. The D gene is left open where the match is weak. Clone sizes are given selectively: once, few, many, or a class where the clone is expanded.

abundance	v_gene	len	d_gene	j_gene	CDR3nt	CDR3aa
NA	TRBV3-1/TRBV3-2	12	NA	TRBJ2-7	TGTGCCAGCAGCCCTAGTTCAAACGAGCAGTACTTC	CASSPSSNEQYF
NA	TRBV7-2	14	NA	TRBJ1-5	TGTGCCAGCAGCCTAAAGAGTGAGGGCCAGCCCCAGCATTTT	CASSLKSEGQPQHF
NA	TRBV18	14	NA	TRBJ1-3	TGTGCCAGCTCACCCACAGGGATCGGAAACACCATATATTTT	CASSPTGIGNTIYF
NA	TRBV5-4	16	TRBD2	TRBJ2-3	TGTGCCAGCGCAAGCGGGAGGCTTCAAGACACAGATACGCAGTATTTT	CASASGRLQDTDTQYF
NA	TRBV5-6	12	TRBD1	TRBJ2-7	TGTGCCAGCAAGAGGGACAGGGACGAGCAGTACTTC	CASKRDRDEQYF
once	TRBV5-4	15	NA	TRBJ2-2	TGTGCCAGCAGCTTGCCGGGTGCGAACACCGGGGAGCTGTTTTTT	CASSLPGANTGELFF
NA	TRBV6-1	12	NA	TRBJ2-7	TGTGCCAGCAGTGAATATTTCTACGAGCAGTACTTC	CASSEYFYEQYF
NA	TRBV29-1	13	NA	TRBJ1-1	TGCAGCGTTCGGCAGGGGATGAACACTGAAGCTTTCTTT	CSVRQGMNTEAFF
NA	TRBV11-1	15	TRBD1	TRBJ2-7	TGTGCCAGCAGCACTGGGACAGCCACCCCCTACGAGCAGTACTTC	CASSTGTATPYEQYF
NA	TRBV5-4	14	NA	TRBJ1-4	TGTGCCAGCAGCTCCCGGACAGCGAATGAAAAACTGTTTTTT	CASSSRTANEKLFF
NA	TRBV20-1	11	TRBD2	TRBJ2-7	TGCAGTGCCGGGACTACCTACGAGCAGTACTTC	CSAGTTYEQYF
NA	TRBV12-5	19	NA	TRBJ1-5	TGTGCTAGTGCCTGGACCGGCAGGGGCCTGGGGGGGGCAAATCAGCCCCAGCATTTT	CASAWTGRGLGGANQPQHF
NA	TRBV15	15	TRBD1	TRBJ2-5	TGTGCCACCAGCAGAGAAGGGGGCCAGAGGGAGACCCAGTACTTC	CATSREGGQRETQYF
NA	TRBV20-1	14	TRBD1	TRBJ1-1	TGCAGTGCTAGTGGTGACAGGGATAGGGCTGAAGCTTTCTTT	CSASGDRDRAEAFF
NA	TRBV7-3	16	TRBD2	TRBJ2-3	TGTGCCAGCAGCTCCGGACTAGCGGGAGGATCAGATACGCAGTATTTT	CASSSGLAGGSDTQYF
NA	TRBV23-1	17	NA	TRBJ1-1	TGCGCCAGCAGTCACTCACCCCCCGTGGGCTACAACACTGAAGCTTTCTTT	CASSHSPPVGYNTEAFF
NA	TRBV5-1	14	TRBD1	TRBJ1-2	TGCGCCAGCAGACCGACAGGGGGGAACTATGGCTACACCTTC	CASRPTGGNYGYTF
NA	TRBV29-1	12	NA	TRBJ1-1	TGCAGCCTCCGCAGGGGTGACACTGAAGCTTTCTTT	CSLRRGDTEAFF
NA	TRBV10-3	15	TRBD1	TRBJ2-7	TGTGCCATCAGTGAGCCCGGGACAGGGGACTACGAGCAGTACTTC	CAISEPGTGDYEQYF
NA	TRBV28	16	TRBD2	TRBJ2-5	TGTGCCAGCACCAGCGGGACTAGCGGGATAGGGGAGACCCAGTACTTC	CASTSGTSGIGETQYF
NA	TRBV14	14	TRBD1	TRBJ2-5	TGTGCCAGCAGCCAGGACAGGGAGCGAGAGACCCAGTACTTC	CASSQDRERETQYF
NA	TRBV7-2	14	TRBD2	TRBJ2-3	TGTGCCAGCGCTAGCGGGAGTGTAAGAGATACGCAGTATTTT	CASASGSVRDTQYF
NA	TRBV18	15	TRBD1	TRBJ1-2	TGTGCCAGCTCACCACGTGACAGGGTTGACTATGGCTACACCTTC	CASSPRDRVDYGYTF
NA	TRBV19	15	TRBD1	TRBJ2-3	TGTGCCAGTAGTTGGGGGGGACAGGGATTCGATACGCAGTATTTT	CASSWGGQGFDTQYF
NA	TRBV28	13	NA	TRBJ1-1	TGTGCCAGCAGTTTACCCGAGCCCACTGAAGCTTTCTTT	CASSLPEPTEAFF
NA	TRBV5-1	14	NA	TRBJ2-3	TGCGCCAGCAGCTTGGGACTTGTCACAGATACGCAGTATTTT	CASSLGLVTDTQYF
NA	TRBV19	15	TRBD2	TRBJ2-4	TGTGCCAGTAGTATAGGGCTAGCGGGAACGGGCATTCAGTACTTC	CASSIGLAGTGIQYF
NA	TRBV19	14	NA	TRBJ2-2	TGTGCCACAGTATCGGGGACGAACACCGGGGAGCTGTTTTTT	CATVSGTNTGELFF
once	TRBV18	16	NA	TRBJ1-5	TGTGCCAGCTCACCTCAACAGGCTTTGGGCAATCAGCCCCAGCATTTT	CASSPQQALGNQPQHF
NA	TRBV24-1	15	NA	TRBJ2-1	TGTGCCACCGGCTCCGGGAGCCCTGGGGGAAATGAGCAGTTCTTC	CATGSGSPGGNEQFF
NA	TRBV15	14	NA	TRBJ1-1	TGTGCCACCAGCAGAGATCAAGGAGTGGCTGAAGCTTTCTTT	CATSRDQGVAEAFF
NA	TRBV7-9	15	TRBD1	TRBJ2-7	TGTGCCAGCAGCTTAGGAGTTACAGGGGGCGACGAGCAGTACTTC	CASSLGVTGGDEQYF